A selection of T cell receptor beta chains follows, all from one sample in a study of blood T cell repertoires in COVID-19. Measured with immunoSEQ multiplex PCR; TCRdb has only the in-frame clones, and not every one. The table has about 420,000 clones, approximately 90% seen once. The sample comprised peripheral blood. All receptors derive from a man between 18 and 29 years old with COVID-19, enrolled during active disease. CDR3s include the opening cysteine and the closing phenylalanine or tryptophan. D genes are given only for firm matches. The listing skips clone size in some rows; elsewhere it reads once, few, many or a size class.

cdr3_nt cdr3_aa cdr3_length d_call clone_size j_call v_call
TGTGCCAGCAGCCTCTGGACAGGGATTTATGGCTACACCTTC CASSLWTGIYGYTF 14 TRBD1 NA TRBJ1-2 TRBV7-8
TGTGCCAGCAGCGACTACGGACTAGCGGGACGCACAGATACGCAGTATTTT CASSDYGLAGRTDTQYF 17 TRBD2 NA TRBJ2-3 TRBV9
TGTGCCAGCAGGGGCATCGAGCAGTACTTC CASRGIEQYF 10 NA NA TRBJ2-7 TRBV2
TGTGCCAGCTCTTCCATGAGATCCGGGAACACTGAAGCTTTCTTT CASSSMRSGNTEAFF 15 NA NA TRBJ1-1 TRBV6-5
TGCAGCGTTGAATCCCCGGCAGGCGGGGAGCTGTTTTTT CSVESPAGGELFF 13 NA few TRBJ2-2 TRBV29-1
TGCGCCATATGCCGGCCGCGGTACGGAAACACCATATATTTT CAICRPRYGNTIYF 14 NA NA TRBJ1-3 TRBV23-1
TGTGCCAGCAGCCAAGCCCCCGGGACAGGATACTACGAGCAGTACTTC CASSQAPGTGYYEQYF 16 TRBD1 once TRBJ2-7 TRBV3-1/TRBV3-2
TGTGCCTGGAGTGTACGGGGAGGGCTGGAATACAATGAGCAGTTCTTC CAWSVRGGLEYNEQFF 16 TRBD2 few TRBJ2-1 TRBV30
TGTGCCACCAGCAGAGATTTTTGGCAGGGCTCGCACGGTCCGGAAGACAATCAGCCCCAGCATTTT CATSRDFWQGSHGPEDNQPQHF 22 NA NA TRBJ1-5 TRBV15
TGTGCCAGCAGCTTTCTCCCCAGGGGGCGTATCGGGGAGCTGTTTTTT CASSFLPRGRIGELFF 16 TRBD1 once TRBJ2-2 TRBV11-2
NA CALQVSQYF 9 NA NA TRBJ2-5 TRBV6-6
TGCGCCAGCAGCTTGGGGGACAGGGGAGGCGAAAAACTGTTTTTT CASSLGDRGGEKLFF 15 TRBD1 NA TRBJ1-4 TRBV5-1
TGTGCCAGCAGCCAGCGAAGTTCGGGGGCCAACGTCCTGACTTTC CASSQRSSGANVLTF 15 NA NA TRBJ2-6 TRBV27
TGTGCCAGCAGCCCCCAGGGGGGTCCAAACGAGCAGTACTTC CASSPQGGPNEQYF 14 NA once TRBJ2-7 TRBV6-5
TGTGCCAGCAGTGAGAGAGGCAGGGGGCTGAGCAATCAGCCCCAGCATTTT CASSERGRGLSNQPQHF 17 TRBD1 NA TRBJ1-5 TRBV2
TGTGCCAGCAGTTTCGGACAGGGGTCCGGGGAGCTGTTTTTT CASSFGQGSGELFF 14 TRBD1 NA TRBJ2-2 TRBV27
TGTGCCAGCAGCCCCGTGGTAGCGGTGCGGACGGATACGCAGTATTTT CASSPVVAVRTDTQYF 16 NA once TRBJ2-3 TRBV28
TGTGCCAGCAGGAGGGACTCCCTGGTGGGCAATCAGCCCCAGCATTTT CASRRDSLVGNQPQHF 16 NA NA TRBJ1-5 TRBV27
TGTGCCAGTAAAGGGACAGGGTATGGATCCTACAATGAGCAGTTCTTC CASKGTGYGSYNEQFF 16 TRBD1 NA TRBJ2-1 TRBV19
TGTGCCAGCAGTTCGGGACAGGGTGTCGGCTACACCTTC CASSSGQGVGYTF 13 TRBD1 NA TRBJ1-2 TRBV6-5
TGTGCCAGCGCGGACAGGATGGGTGTCATTCAGTACTTC CASADRMGVIQYF 13 TRBD1 NA TRBJ2-4 TRBV19
TGTGCCAGCAGTTACGACAGGGGGAGGTACGAGCAGTACTTC CASSYDRGRYEQYF 14 TRBD1 NA TRBJ2-7 TRBV6-5
TGCGCCAGCAGTGACATCAACTCCTACGAGCAGTACTTC CASSDINSYEQYF 13 NA once TRBJ2-7 TRBV10-2
TGCGCCAGCGGGGGGGACTCGTATCGTCCCTACAATGAGCAGTTCTTC CASGGDSYRPYNEQFF 16 TRBD2 NA TRBJ2-1 TRBV10-2
TGTGCCAGCAGCTCCGGACCGGGGGGGACCCAGTACTTC CASSSGPGGTQYF 13 TRBD2 NA TRBJ2-5 TRBV7-9
TGTGCCAGCAGCCGCAATCCCGGGACAGGGGGCTACGAGCAGTACTTC CASSRNPGTGGYEQYF 16 TRBD1 NA TRBJ2-7 TRBV3-1/TRBV3-2
TGCGCCAGCAGCCTCGGGACAGTCTCCTACGAGCAGTACTTC CASSLGTVSYEQYF 14 TRBD1 NA TRBJ2-7 TRBV5-1
TGTGCCCCTCAGGGAAATAACTCACCCCTCCACTTT CAPQGNNSPLHF 12 NA NA TRBJ1-6 TRBV24-1
TGTGCCAGTAGTATAGGGGAAGGAACAGGGGTAGGTCCAAACTACGAGCAGTACTTC CASSIGEGTGVGPNYEQYF 19 TRBD1 NA TRBJ2-7 TRBV19
TGTGCCAGCAGCTGGTGGGAGGGGGACAATGAGCAGTTCTTC CASSWWEGDNEQFF 14 NA NA TRBJ2-1 TRBV7-9
TGCGCCAGCAGCTTGGAGGCAGGGGGCTTCCAAGAGACCCAGTACTTC CASSLEAGGFQETQYF 16 TRBD1 NA TRBJ2-5 TRBV5-1
TGTGCCAGCTGCGGGACAGGGAAAAGCAATCAGCCCCAGCATTTT CASCGTGKSNQPQHF 15 TRBD1 NA TRBJ1-5 TRBV19
TGTGCCAGCAGCCAAGGGACTAGCGGGGGCTACGAGCAGTACTTC CASSQGTSGGYEQYF 15 TRBD2 NA TRBJ2-7 TRBV3-1/TRBV3-2
TGTGCCACCAGGTCCGGGACAGCTAGCAATCAGCCCCAGCATTTT CATRSGTASNQPQHF 15 TRBD1 NA TRBJ1-5 TRBV15
TGCAGCGTTTATGGGCAGAATGAAAAACTGTTTTTT CSVYGQNEKLFF 12 NA NA TRBJ1-4 TRBV29-1
TGTGCCAGCAGAACCGGGTACCCCACTTACGAGCAGTACTTC CASRTGYPTYEQYF 14 NA NA TRBJ2-7 TRBV6-5
TGTGCCAGCAGCCAAGCGAGCTATGGCTACACCTTC CASSQASYGYTF 12 NA NA TRBJ1-2 TRBV3-1/TRBV3-2
TGTGCCTGGAGTGTACGGCGCTGGAACAGGGGGGTTAATGAAAAACTGTTTTTT CAWSVRRWNRGVNEKLFF 18 TRBD1 few TRBJ1-4 TRBV30
TGTGCCAGCAGGCGAGCCTCCTACGAGCAGTACTTC CASRRASYEQYF 12 NA NA TRBJ2-7 TRBV12-3/TRBV12-4
TGTGCCAGTAGTATAGTTCCCCGGGGAATCACAGATACGCAGTATTTT CASSIVPRGITDTQYF 16 NA once TRBJ2-3 TRBV19
TGCAGCGTTGATCGCAGGGGGGATGAGCAGTTCTTC CSVDRRGDEQFF 12 NA NA TRBJ2-1 TRBV29-1
TGTGCCAGCAGTTCACGACTAGCGCCGAACACCGGGGAGCTGTTTTTT CASSSRLAPNTGELFF 16 TRBD2 NA TRBJ2-2 TRBV7-6
TGTGCCAGCAGCTTGGGTCCCGTGGAGCAGTTCTTC CASSLGPVEQFF 12 NA NA TRBJ2-1 TRBV5-6
TGTGCCAGTAGTACAACTCCACAGGGGGGCACTGAAGCTTTCTTT CASSTTPQGGTEAFF 15 TRBD1 NA TRBJ1-1 TRBV19